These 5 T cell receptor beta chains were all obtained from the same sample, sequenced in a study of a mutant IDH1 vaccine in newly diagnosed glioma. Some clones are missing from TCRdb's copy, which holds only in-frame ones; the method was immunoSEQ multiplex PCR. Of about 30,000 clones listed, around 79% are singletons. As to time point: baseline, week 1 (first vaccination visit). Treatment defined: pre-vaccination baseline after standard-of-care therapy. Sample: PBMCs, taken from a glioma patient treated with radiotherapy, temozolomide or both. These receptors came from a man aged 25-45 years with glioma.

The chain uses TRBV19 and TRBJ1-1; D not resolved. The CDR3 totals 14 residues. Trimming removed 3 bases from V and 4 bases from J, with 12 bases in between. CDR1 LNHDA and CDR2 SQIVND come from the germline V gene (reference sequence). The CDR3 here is CASSISYRPTEAFF. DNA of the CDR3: TGTGCCAGTAGTATTTCTTACAGACCCACTGAAGCTTTCTTT.

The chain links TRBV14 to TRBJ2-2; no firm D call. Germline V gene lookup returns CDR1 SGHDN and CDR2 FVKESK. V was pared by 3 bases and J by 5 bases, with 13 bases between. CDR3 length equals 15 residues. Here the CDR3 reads CASSQAVPVTGELFF. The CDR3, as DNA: TGTGCCAGCAGCCAGGCCGTTCCGGTGACCGGGGAGCTGTTTTTT.

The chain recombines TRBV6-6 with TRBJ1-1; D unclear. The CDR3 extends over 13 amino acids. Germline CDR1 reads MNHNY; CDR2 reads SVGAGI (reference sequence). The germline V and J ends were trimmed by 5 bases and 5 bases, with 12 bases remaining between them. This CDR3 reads CASSAIRQTEAFF. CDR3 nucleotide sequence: TGTGCCAGCAGTGCAATTCGGCAGACTGAAGCTTTCTTT.

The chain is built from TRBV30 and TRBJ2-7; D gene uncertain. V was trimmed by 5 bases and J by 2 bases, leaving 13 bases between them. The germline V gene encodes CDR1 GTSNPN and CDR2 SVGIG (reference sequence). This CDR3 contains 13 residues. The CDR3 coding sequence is TGTGCCTGGGGAAAGGACGAGACCTACGAGCAGTACTTC. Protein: CAWGKDETYEQYF.

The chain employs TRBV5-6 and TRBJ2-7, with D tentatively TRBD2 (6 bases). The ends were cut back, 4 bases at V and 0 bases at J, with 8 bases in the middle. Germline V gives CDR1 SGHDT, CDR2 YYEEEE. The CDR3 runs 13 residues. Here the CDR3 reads CASSGDFSYEQYF. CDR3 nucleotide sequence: TGTGCCAGCAGCGGGGACTTCTCCTACGAGCAGTACTTC.